This T cell receptor (beta chain) was captured by sequencing in a study of beta chain features in type 1 diabetes. With respect to this clone: As yet, its antigen is unknown.

Investigators reverse transcribed all isolated RNA, so they sequenced expressed TCRB transcripts. The repertoire was sequenced with immunoSEQ multiplex PCR; TCRdb's copy has only in-frame clones and lacks some. The sample holds 160,000 or so clones; roughly 59% are singletons and the top ten take about 0.1%. Broader study findings: TCRB CDR3s from Type 1 diabetes patients were moderately but significantly shorter in all four CD4+ subsets.

The specimen sequenced was naive CD4+ T cells from blood. The clonotype comes from a man between 25 and 39 years old with type 1 diabetes.

CDR3 in amino acids: CASSDRATDTQYF. DNA of the CDR3: TGTGCCAGCAGTGACAGGGCTACAGATACGCAGTATTTT. The chain joins TRBV6-4 to TRBJ2-3; D is uncertain. V was pared by 2 bases and J by 3 bases, with 6 bases between. The CDR3 has 13 residues. CDR1 and CDR2 (germline): MRHNA, SNTAGT.